This TCR beta chain was sequenced for a study of CD8 T cells in ankylosing spondylitis. A single record per CDR3 protein comes from TCRdb applying MiXCR to the 5' RACE reads. The sample includes 150,000 or so distinct CDR3 sequences, approximately 16% of them seen just once. The ends lost 2 bases at V and 5 bases at J; junction bases unmatched: 4. CDR1 and CDR2 (germline): SGHRS, YFSETQ. This CDR3 is 15 amino acids long. Material for sequencing was blood, either unsorted or a sorted T cell fraction (not recorded which). The receptor was derived from a male donor with ankylosing spondylitis or in good health (not recorded which). The chain is built from TRBV5-1 and TRBJ2-2; 9 bases map to TRBD2. The CDR3 protein is CASSFTLAGTGELFF. DNA of the CDR3: TGCGCCAGCAGCTTTACTCTAGCGGGAACCGGGGAGCTGTTTTTT.